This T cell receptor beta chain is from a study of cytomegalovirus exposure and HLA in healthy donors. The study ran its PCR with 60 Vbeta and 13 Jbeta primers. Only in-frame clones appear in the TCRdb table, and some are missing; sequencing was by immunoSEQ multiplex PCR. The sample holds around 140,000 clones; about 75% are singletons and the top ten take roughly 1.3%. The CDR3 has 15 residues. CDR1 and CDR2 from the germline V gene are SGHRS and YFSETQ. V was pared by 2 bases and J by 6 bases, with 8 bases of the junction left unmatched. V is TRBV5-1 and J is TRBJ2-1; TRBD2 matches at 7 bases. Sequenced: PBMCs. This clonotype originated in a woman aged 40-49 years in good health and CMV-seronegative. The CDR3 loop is CASSLGAGSLNEQFF. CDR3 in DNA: TGCGCCAGCAGCTTAGGAGCGGGGTCCCTCAATGAGCAGTTCTTC.